In its sample, the clone carrying this T cell receptor (beta chain) was seen once. Its antigen is undetermined. The germline V gene has CDR1 KGHSH and CDR2 LQKENI. The CDR3 contains 11 residues. Trimming removed 6 bases from V and 7 bases from J, with 9 bases in between. This sample was taken from a study of T cell responses to AZD1222 COVID-19 vaccine. Study-level findings and limits: Females made up more of the donors, who were largely white British, and clonal diversity may have come out too low. Every sample of the repertoires postdated the peak T cell response.

Data came from immunoSEQ multiplex PCR; TCRdb stores just in-frame clones and leaves some out. Found here are fewer than 180,000 clones, approximately 92% of them singletons; the top ten hold 3.2%. Here the sequenced sample was peripheral blood, taken 28 days after the second AZD1222 dose. V usage is TRBV18 and J usage is TRBJ1-1, with D maybe TRBD1 (5 bases). The TCR sequence derives from an adult who received the AZD1222 COVID-19 vaccine. The CDR3 spells CASSPDIEAFF. The CDR3 DNA follows: TGTGCCAGCTCCCCGGACATTGAAGCTTTCTTT. The variable domain in full, with the rest retrieved from reference TRBV18 and TRBJ1-1, is NAGVMQNPRHLVRRRGQEARLRCSPMKGHSHVYWYRQLPEEGLKFMVYLQKENIIDESGMPKERFSAEFPKEGPSILRIQQVVRGDSAAYFCASSPDIEAFFGQGTRLTVV.